Detailed here is one T cell receptor (beta chain). cDNA prepared by RNA extraction and subsequent reverse transcription served as the template for sequencing. Profiling relied on immunoSEQ multiplex PCR, and the TCRdb table lists in-frame clones only, not all of them. Among some 240,000 clones listed, around three fifths were seen once. Peripheral blood and lesional scalp punch biopsies came from alopecia areata patients. From PBMCs, CD4+ and CD8+ T cells were sorted. These data originate in a study of CD8+ T cells in alopecia areata. Background on the study: Treated patients swallowed 5 to 10 mg of oral tofacitinib twice daily.

This CDR3 has 14 residues. Trimming took off 4 bases at V and 4 bases at J, with 10 bases between the two ends. The germline V gene has CDR1 LNHDA and CDR2 SQIVND (reference sequence). The chain links TRBV19 to TRBJ2-2; possible D gene TRBD2, 6 bases. The clonotype was recovered from a human donor with alopecia areata. The sample here was CD4+ T cells sorted from blood, taken at week 0. Here the CDR3 reads CASSTGRATGELFF. The CDR3 region has the DNA TGTGCCAGTAGTACCGGGAGAGCCACCGGGGAGCTGTTTTTT.